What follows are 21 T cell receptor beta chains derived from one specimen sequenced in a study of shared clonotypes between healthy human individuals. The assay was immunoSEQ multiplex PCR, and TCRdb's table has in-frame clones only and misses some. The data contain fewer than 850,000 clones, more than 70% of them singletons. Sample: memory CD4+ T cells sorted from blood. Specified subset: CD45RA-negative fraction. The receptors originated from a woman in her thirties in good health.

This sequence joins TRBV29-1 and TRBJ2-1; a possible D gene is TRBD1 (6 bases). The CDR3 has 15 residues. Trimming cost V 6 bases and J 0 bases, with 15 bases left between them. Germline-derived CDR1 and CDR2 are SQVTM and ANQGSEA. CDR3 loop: CSVEPGTPSYNEQFF. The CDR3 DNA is TGCAGCGTCGAACCCGGGACACCCTCCTACAATGAGCAGTTCTTC.

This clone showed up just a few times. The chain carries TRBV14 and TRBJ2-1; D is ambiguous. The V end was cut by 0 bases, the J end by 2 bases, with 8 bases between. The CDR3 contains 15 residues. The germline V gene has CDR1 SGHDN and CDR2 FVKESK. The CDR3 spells CASSQDRLAYNEQFF. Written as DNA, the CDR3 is TGTGCCAGCAGCCAAGATAGGCTAGCCTACAATGAGCAGTTCTTC.

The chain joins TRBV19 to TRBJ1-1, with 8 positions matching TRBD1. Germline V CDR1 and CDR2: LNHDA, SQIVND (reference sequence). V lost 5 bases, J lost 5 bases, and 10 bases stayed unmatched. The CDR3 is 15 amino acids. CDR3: CASSLLGQGRTEAFF. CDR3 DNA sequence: TGTGCCAGTAGTCTCCTCGGACAGGGAAGAACTGAAGCTTTCTTT.

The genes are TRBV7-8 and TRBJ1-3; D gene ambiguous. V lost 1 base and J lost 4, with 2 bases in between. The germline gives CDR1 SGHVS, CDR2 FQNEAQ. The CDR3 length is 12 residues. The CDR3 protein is CASSLVGNTIYF. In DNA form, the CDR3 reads TGTGCCAGCAGCTTAGTAGGAAACACCATATATTTT.

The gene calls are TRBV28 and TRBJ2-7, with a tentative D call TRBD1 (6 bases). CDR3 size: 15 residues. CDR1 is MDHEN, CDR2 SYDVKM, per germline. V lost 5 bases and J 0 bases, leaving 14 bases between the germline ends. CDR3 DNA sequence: TGTGCCAGCAGTAATCCCGGGACACACTCCTACGAGCAGTACTTC. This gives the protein CASSNPGTHSYEQYF.

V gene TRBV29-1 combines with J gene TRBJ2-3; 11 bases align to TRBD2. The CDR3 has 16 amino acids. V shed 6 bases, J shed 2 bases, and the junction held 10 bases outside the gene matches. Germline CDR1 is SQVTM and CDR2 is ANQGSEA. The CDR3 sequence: CSVTRGTSGYTDTQYF. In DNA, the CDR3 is TGCAGCGTGACAAGAGGGACTAGCGGATACACAGATACGCAGTATTTT.

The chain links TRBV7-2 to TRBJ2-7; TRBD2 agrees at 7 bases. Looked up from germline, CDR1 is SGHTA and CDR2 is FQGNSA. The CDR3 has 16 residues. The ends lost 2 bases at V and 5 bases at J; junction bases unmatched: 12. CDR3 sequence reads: CASSLHSPGRENEQYF. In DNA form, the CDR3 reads TGTGCCAGCAGCTTACACTCCCCGGGGAGGGAAAACGAGCAGTACTTC.

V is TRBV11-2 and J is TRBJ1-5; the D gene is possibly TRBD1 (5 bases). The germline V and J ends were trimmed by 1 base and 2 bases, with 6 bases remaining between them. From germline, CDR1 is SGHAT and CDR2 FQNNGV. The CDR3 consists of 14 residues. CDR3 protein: CASSLGDGNQPQHF. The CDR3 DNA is TGTGCCAGCAGCTTAGGGGACGGCAATCAGCCCCAGCATTTT.

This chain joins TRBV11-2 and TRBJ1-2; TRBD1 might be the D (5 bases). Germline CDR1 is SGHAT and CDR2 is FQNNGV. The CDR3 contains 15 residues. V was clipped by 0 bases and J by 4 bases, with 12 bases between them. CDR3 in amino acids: CASSLDGRATYGYTF. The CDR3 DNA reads TGTGCCAGCAGCTTAGACGGCAGGGCCACCTATGGCTACACCTTC.

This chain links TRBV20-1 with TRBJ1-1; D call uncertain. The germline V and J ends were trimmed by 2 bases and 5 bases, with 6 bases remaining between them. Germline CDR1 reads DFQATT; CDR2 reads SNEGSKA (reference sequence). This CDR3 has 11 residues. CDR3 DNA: TGCAGTGCTAGAAAAGTAACTGAAGCTTTCTTT. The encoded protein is CSARKVTEAFF.

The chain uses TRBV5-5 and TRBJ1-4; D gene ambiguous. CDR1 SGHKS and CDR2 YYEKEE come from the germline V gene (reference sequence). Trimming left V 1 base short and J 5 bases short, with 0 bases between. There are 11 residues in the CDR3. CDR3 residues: CASSLNEKLFF. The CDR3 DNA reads TGTGCCAGCAGCTTGAATGAAAAACTGTTTTTT.

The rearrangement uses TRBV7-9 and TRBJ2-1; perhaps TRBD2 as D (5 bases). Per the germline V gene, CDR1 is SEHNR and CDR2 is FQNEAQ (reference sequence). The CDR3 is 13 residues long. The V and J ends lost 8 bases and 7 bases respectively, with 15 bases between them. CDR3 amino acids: CASGLTTWNEQFF. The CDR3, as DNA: TGTGCCAGCGGACTGACCACATGGAATGAGCAGTTCTTC.

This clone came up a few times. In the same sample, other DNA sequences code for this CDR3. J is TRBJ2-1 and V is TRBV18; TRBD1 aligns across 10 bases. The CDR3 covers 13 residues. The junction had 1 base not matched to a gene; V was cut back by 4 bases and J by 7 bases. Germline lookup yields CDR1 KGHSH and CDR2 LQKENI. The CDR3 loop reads CASSRTGGNEQFF. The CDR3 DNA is TGTGCCAGCTCACGGACAGGGGGAAATGAGCAGTTCTTC.

CDR3 in DNA: TGTGCCAGCAGCCCCATGGACGTCTTGAATGAGCAGTTCTTC. Translated: CASSPMDVLNEQFF. The chain recombines TRBV9 with TRBJ2-1; D not resolved. The CDR3 spans 14 residues. Trimming pared 4 bases from V and 7 bases from J, leaving 15 bases between. Germline CDR1 is SGDLS and CDR2 is YYNGEE. Drawing the rest from reference TRBV9 and TRBJ2-1, the complete variable domain is DSGVTQTPKHLITATGQRVTLRCSPRSGDLSVYWYQQSLDQGLQFLIQYYNGEERAKGNILERFSAQQFPDLHSELNLSSLELGDSALYFCASSPMDVLNEQFFGPGTRLTVL.

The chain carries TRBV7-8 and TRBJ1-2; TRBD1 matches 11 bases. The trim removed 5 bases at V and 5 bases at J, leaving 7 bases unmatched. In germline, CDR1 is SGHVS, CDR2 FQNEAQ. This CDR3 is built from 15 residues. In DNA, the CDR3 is TGTGCCAGCAGCCCACGGACAGGGGGCGAGTATGGCTACACCTTC. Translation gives CASSPRTGGEYGYTF. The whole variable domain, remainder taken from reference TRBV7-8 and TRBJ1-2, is GAGVSQSPRYKVAKRGQDVALRCDPISGHVSLFWYQQALGQGPEFLTYFQNEAQLDKSGLPSDRFFAERPEGSVSTLKIQRTQQEDSAVYLCASSPRTGGEYGYTFGSGTRLTVV.

DNA of the CDR3: TGTGCCAGCAGCCTAGGACAGGTTAATATGTTGGATACGCAGTATTTT. The encoded protein is CASSLGQVNMLDTQYF. V and J are TRBV7-9 and TRBJ2-3, with 7 bases aligning to TRBD1. The CDR3 totals 16 residues. V lost 5 bases, J lost 6 bases, and 14 bases stayed unmatched. CDR1 and CDR2 from the germline V gene are SEHNR and FQNEAQ (reference sequence).

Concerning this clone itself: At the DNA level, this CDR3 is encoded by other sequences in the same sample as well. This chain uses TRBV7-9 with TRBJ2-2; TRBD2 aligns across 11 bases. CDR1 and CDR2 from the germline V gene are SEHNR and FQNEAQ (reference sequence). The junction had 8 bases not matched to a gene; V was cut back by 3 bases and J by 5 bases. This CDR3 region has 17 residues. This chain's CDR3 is CASSFRTSGSGTGELFF. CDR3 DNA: TGTGCCAGCAGCTTTAGAACTAGCGGGAGTGGTACCGGGGAGCTGTTTTTT.

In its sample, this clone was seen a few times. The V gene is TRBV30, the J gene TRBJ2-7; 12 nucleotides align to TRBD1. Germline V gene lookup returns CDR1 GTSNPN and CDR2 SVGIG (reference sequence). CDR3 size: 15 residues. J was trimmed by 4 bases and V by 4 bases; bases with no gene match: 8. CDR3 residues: CAWTFRDRGRYEQYF. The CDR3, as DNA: TGTGCCTGGACCTTTCGGGACAGGGGGCGGTACGAGCAGTACTTC.

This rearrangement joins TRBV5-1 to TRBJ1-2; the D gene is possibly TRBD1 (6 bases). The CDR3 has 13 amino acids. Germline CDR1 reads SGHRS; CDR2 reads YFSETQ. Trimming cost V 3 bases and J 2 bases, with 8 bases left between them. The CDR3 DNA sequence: TGCGCCAGCAGCTGGACAGACAACTATGGCTACACCTTC. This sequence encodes CASSWTDNYGYTF.

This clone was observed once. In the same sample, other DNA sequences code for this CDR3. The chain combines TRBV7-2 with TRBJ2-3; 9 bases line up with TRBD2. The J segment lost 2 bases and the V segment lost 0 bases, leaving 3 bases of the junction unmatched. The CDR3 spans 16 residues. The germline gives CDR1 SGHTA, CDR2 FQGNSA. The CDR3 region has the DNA TGTGCCAGCAGCTTAGCTGGGACTAGCTCCACAGATACGCAGTATTTT. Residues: CASSLAGTSSTDTQYF.

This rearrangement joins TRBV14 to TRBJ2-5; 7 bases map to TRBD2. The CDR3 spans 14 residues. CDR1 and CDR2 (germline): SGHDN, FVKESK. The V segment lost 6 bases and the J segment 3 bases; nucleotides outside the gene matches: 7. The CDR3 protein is CASRRRGLKETQYF. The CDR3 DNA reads TGTGCCAGCAGACGACGGGGACTAAAAGAGACCCAGTACTTC. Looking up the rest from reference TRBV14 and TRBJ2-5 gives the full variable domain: EAGVTQFPSHSVIEKGQTVTLRCDPISGHDNLYWYRRVMGKEIKFLLHFVKESKQDESGMPNNRFLAERTGGTYSTLKVQPAELEDSGVYFCASRRRGLKETQYFGPGTRLLVL.